This entry concerns a single T cell receptor (beta chain). Antigen specificity is unknown. The gene names given are mouse names. The observed sequence ends 1 residue before the CDR3 terminus, with the missing tail filled in from the germline J gene. This record comes from a study of tissue T cells after allogeneic stem cell transplantation. Study results and limitations: Sampling depth was limited, and the cohort was small and clinically varied. Anatomically similar tissues had similar TCR repertoires within each patient.

The time point was: mouse harvest day 7 after allogeneic transplant. Each mouse received 10^7 T-cell-depleted marrow cells plus 10^6 splenic CD5+ T cells by tail vein. B6 (H2b) cells into BALB/c (H2d) mice; tissues taken at day 7 or 14. The CDR3 totals 15 residues. Looked up from germline, CDR1 is KGHTA and CDR2 is FQNQQP. TCRbeta CDR3 was sequenced at survey depth with template counts. Method: immunoSEQ multiplex PCR; TCRdb's copy keeps in-frame clones and lacks some. The sample has over 7,000 clones; around 43% are singletons. This sequence joins TRBV23 and TRBJ2-7. This receptor was obtained from a female BALB/c mouse given C57BL/6 T cells with graft-versus-host disease after an allogeneic hematopoietic cell transplant. Sequencing input: gut tissue. The chain's CDR3 is CSSSQSRGVSYEQYF. The CDR3 bases that were read are TGCTCCAGCAGTCAATCACGGGGCGTCTCCTATGAACAGTAC.